This TCR beta chain was sequenced for a study of OX40 agonist ivuxolimab in advanced cancers. Study-level information: Of the participants, approximately 38% had some prior anti-PD-1, anti-PD-L1 or anti-CTLA-4 therapy, which was allowed.

Germline CDR1 LGHNA, CDR2 YSLEER. CDR3 size: 17 residues. Germline trimming cut 0 bases from V and 0 bases from J; bases unmatched to any gene: 5. Some clones are missing from TCRdb's copy, which holds only in-frame ones; the method was immunoSEQ multiplex PCR. This table has about 30,000 clones, 75% to 95% appearing once. The sequence came from an adult with an advanced solid tumor such as melanoma, head and neck, liver or kidney cancer. The source material was CD4+ or CD8+ T cells sorted from blood, sampled in a trial of the OX40 agonist ivuxolimab. V and J are TRBV4-3 and TRBJ2-7; 10 positions match TRBD2. This CDR3 is CASSQDILAGPSYEQYF. Written as DNA, the CDR3 is TGCGCCAGCAGCCAAGATATACTAGCGGGACCCTCCTACGAGCAGTACTTC.